This entry is about one T cell receptor (beta chain). Its target is not known. Germline lookup yields CDR1 MGHDK and CDR2 SYGVNS. CDR3 size: 15 residues. V trimming: 4 bases; J trimming: 8 bases; junction bases outside the gene matches: 10. This sample was included in a study of graft-versus-host responses after intestinal transplantation. The protocol was immunoSEQ multiplex PCR, while the TCRdb copy is restricted to in-frame clones and leaves out a portion. The sample shows roughly 110,000 clones, around 94% of them seen only once. V usage is TRBV25-1 and J usage is TRBJ2-1; the match to TRBD2 covers 8 bases. The receptor's source is a human donor who was the organ donor for an intestinal transplant. The sequencing here drew on unstimulated CD4+ T cells sorted from spleen or lymph node cells, taken before transplant. CDR3 sequence: CASSAAGVFIDEQFF. CDR3 bases: TGTGCCAGCAGTGCAGCGGGAGTATTCATTGATGAGCAGTTCTTC. The whole variable domain, filled in from reference TRBV25-1 and TRBJ2-1, reads EADIYQTPRYLVIGTGKKITLECSQTMGHDKMYWYQQDPGMELHLIHYSYGVNSTEKGDLSSESTVSRIRTEHFPLTLESARPSHTSQYLCASSAAGVFIDEQFFGPGTRLTVL.